This T cell receptor (beta chain) appears in the sequencing data of a study of T cell repertoires in cytomegalovirus infection. About the research overall: An indication of both CMV infection and matching HLA type came from public TCR beta signatures. Broader study findings: Ex vivo responses were dominated by HLA-C-restricted CMV-specific TCR beta clonotypes. Cumulated frequencies of public TCR beta families served to identify carriers of CMV plus the relevant HLA.

CDR3 length equals 13 residues. The V gene's germline CDR1 is DFQATT and CDR2 SNEGSKA (reference sequence). V was shortened by 2 bases and J by 5 bases, with 10 bases between the two germline ends. Remarks on this clonotype: No antigen is known for it.

One entry per CDR3 protein, called by TCRdb with MiXCR from the reads. Seen here are around 100,000 distinct CDR3 sequences, approximately 16% observed once, and the top ten hold 8% to 9.5%. The receptor was isolated from a human donor in good health (CMV status not recorded). Some clones in this sample may be carry-over from other donors' samples. The gene calls are TRBV20-1 and TRBJ2-1; the D call may be TRBD1 or TRBD2 (6 bases each). The specimen sequenced was PBMCs. The CDR3 region is CSARNRGHNEQFF. The DNA for the CDR3 is TGCAGTGCTAGAAATCGGGGGCACAATGAGCAGTTCTTC.